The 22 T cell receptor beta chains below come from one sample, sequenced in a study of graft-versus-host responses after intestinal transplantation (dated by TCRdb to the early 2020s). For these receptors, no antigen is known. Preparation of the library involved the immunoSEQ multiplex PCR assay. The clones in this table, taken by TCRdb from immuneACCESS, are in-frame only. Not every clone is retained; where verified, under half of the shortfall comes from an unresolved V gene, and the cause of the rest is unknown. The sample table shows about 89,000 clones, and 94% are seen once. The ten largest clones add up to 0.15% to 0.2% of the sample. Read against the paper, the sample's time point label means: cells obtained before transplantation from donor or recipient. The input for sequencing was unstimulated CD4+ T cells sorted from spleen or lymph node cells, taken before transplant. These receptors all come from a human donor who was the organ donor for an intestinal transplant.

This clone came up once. In DNA, the CDR3 is TGTGCCAGCAGTGCAGGGGGGAGATCACCCCTCCACTTT. As protein: CASSAGGRSPLHF. The genes are TRBV25-1 and TRBJ1-6, with 7 positions matching TRBD1. This CDR3 contains 13 residues. Germline CDR1 is MGHDK and CDR2 is SYGVNS. The ends lost 4 bases at V and 10 bases at J; junction bases unmatched: 4.

The CDR3 spells CASSARSSVNEQFF. CDR3 bases: TGTGCCAGCAGCGCGCGATCTAGCGTCAATGAGCAGTTCTTC. V and J are TRBV5-6 and TRBJ2-1, with D tentatively TRBD2 (6 bases). Trimming removed 4 bases from V and 6 bases from J, with 14 bases in between. Germline CDR1 and CDR2: SGHDT and YYEEEE. The CDR3 sequence is 14 residues long.

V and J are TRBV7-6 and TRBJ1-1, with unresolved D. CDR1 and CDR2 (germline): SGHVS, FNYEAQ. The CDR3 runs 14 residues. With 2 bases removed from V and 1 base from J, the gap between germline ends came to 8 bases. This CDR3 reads CASSLLPTNTEAFF. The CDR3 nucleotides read TGTGCCAGCAGCTTATTACCGACGAACACTGAAGCTTTCTTT.

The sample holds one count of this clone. DNA of the CDR3: TGTGCCAGCAGCTTATTGGCTAGCGGGGGGACTAGCACAGATACGCAGTATTTT. Translating gives CASSLLASGGTSTDTQYF. The J gene is TRBJ2-3, the V gene TRBV7-3; 11 positions agree with TRBD2. After removal of 2 bases from V and 0 bases from J, the junction contained 7 bases not matched to a gene. The CDR3 spans 18 residues. CDR1 is SGHTA, CDR2 FQGTGA, per germline. The full variable domain, rest sourced from reference TRBV7-3 and TRBJ2-3, is GAGVSQTPSNKVTEKGKYVELRCDPISGHTALYWYRQSLGQGPEFLIYFQGTGAADDSGLPNDRFFAVRPEGSVSTLKIQRTERGDSAVYLCASSLLASGGTSTDTQYFGPGTRLTVL.

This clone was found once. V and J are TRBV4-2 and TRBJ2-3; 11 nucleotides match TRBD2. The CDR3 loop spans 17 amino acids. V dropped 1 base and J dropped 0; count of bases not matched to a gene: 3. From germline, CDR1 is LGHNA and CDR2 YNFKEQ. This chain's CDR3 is CASSQGLAGTSTDTQYF. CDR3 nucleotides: TGTGCCAGCAGCCAAGGACTAGCGGGGACTAGCACAGATACGCAGTATTTT.

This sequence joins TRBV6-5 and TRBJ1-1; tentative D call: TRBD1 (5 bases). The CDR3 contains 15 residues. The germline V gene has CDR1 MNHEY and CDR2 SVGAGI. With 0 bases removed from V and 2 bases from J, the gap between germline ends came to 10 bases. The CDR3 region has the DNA TGTGCCAGCAGTTACTCTCGACAGTTTAACACTGAAGCTTTCTTT. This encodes CASSYSRQFNTEAFF.

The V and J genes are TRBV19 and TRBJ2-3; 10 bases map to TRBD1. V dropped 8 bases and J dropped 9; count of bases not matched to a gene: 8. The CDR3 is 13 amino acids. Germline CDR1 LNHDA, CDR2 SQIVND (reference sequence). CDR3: CASSWDRGETQYF. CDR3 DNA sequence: TGTGCCAGTTCATGGGACAGGGGAGAAACGCAGTATTTT.

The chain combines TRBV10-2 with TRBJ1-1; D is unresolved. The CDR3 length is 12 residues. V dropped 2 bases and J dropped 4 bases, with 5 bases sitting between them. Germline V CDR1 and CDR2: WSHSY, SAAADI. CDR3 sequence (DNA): TGCGCCAGCAGTGAGATAGGCACTGAAGCTTTCTTT. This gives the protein CASSEIGTEAFF.

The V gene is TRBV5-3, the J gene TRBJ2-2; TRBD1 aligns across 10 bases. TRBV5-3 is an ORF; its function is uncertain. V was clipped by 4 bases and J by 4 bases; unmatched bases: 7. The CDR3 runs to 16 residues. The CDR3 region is CARSTRTGGSTGELFF. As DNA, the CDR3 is TGTGCCAGAAGCACCCGGACAGGGGGAAGCACCGGGGAGCTGTTTTTT.

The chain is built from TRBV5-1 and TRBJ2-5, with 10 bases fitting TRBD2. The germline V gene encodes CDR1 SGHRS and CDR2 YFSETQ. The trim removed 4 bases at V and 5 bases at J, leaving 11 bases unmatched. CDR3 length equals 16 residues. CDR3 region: CASSKGTGTSVETQYF. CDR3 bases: TGCGCCAGCAGCAAAGGGACCGGGACTAGCGTGGAGACCCAGTACTTC.

This CDR3 reads CAWSHSGLLNTEAFF. Here the CDR3 DNA reads TGTGCCTGGAGCCACTCAGGACTCCTGAACACTGAAGCTTTCTTT. The chain has TRBV30 and TRBJ1-1; D gene ambiguous. V lost 3 bases and J lost 0, with 14 bases in between. Germline CDR1 reads GTSNPN; CDR2 reads SVGIG (reference sequence). CDR3 size: 15 residues.

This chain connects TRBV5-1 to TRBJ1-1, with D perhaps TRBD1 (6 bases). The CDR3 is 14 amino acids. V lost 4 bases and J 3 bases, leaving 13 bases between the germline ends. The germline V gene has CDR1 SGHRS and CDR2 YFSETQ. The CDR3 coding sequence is TGCGCCAGCAGCCTACAGGGACGGGACACTGAAGCTTTCTTT. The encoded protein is CASSLQGRDTEAFF.

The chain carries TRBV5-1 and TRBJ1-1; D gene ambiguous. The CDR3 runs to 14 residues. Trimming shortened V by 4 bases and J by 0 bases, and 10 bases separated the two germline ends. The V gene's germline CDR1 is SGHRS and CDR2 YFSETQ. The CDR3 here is CASSVSWVNTEAFF. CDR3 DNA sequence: TGCGCCAGCAGCGTCAGTTGGGTGAACACTGAAGCTTTCTTT.

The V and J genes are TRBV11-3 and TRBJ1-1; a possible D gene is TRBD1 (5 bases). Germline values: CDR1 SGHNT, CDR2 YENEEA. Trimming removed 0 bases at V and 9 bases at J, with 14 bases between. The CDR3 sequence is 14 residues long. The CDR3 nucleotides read TGTGCCAGCAGCTTAGATCATCGGGACGGTAAAGCTTTCTTT. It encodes CASSLDHRDGKAFF.

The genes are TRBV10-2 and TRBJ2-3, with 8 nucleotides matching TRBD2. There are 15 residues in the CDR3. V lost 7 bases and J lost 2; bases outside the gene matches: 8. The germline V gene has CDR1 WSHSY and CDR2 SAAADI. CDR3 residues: CASTQLAVFTDTQYF. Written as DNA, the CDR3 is TGCGCCAGCACCCAACTAGCGGTCTTCACAGATACGCAGTATTTT.

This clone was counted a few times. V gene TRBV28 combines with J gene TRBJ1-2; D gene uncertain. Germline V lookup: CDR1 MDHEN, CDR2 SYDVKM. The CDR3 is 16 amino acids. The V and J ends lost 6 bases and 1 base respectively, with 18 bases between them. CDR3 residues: CASRSGPTLLNYGYTF. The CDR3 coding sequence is TGTGCCAGCAGGTCCGGGCCCACGCTCCTTAACTATGGCTACACCTTC.

The CDR3: CASSSPGLGAYEQYF. CDR3 in DNA: TGTGCCAGCAGTTCACCGGGACTAGGGGCCTACGAGCAGTACTTC. The chain combines TRBV28 with TRBJ2-7; 8 nucleotides align to TRBD2. Unmatched junction bases numbered 7, after V lost 4 bases and J lost 2 bases. This CDR3 is built from 15 residues. Germline CDR1 MDHEN, CDR2 SYDVKM. Full variable domain (outside the CDR3, taken from reference TRBV28 and TRBJ2-7): DVKVTQSSRYLVKRTGEKVFLECVQDMDHENMFWYRQDPGLGLRLIYFSYDVKMKEKGDIPEGYSVSREKKERFSLILESASTNQTSMYLCASSSPGLGAYEQYFGPGTRLTVT.

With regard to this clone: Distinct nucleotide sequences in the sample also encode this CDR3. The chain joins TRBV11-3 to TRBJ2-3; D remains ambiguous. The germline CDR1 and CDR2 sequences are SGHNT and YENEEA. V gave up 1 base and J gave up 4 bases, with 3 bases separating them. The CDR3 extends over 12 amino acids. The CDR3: CASSLVSDTQYF. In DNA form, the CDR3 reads TGTGCCAGCAGCTTAGTCTCAGATACGCAGTATTTT. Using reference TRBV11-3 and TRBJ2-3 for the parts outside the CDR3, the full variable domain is EAGVVQSPRYKIIEKKQPVAFWCNPISGHNTLYWYLQNLGQGPELLIRYENEEAVDDSQLPKDRFSAERLKGVDSTLKIQPAELGDSAVYLCASSLVSDTQYFGPGTRLTVL.

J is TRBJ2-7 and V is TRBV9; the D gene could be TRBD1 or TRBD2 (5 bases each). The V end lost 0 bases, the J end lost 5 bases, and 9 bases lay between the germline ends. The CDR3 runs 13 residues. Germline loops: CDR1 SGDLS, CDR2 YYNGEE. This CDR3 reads CASSVDWGNEQYF. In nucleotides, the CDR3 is TGTGCCAGCAGCGTAGACTGGGGGAACGAGCAGTACTTC. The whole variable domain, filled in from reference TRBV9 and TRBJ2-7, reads DSGVTQTPKHLITATGQRVTLRCSPRSGDLSVYWYQQSLDQGLQFLIQYYNGEERAKGNILERFSAQQFPDLHSELNLSSLELGDSALYFCASSVDWGNEQYFGPGTRLTVT.

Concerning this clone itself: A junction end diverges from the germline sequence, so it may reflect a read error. CDR3 sequence: CSVEGWQGKINPF. CDR3 in DNA: TGCAGCGTTGAAGGGTGGCAGGGAAAAATCAACCCTTTT. The chain couples TRBV29-1 to TRBJ1-1; D may be TRBD1 (5 bases). Germline V gene sequence: CDR1 SQVTM, CDR2 ANQGSEA. The CDR3 consists of 13 residues.

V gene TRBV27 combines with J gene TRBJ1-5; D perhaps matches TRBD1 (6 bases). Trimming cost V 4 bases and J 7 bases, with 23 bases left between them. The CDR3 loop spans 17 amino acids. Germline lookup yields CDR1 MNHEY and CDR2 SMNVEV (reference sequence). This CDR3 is CASSSAGGDKYGQPQHF. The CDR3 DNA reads TGTGCCAGCAGTTCCGCGGGGGGGGACAAATACGGACAGCCCCAGCATTTT.

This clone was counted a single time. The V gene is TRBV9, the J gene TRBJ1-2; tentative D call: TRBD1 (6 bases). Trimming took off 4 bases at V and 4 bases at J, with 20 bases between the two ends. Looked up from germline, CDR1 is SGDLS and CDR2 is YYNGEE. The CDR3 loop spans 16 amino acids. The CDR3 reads CASSPTPQGLSYGYTF. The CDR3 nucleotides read TGTGCCAGCAGCCCTACCCCGCAGGGGCTCAGCTATGGCTACACCTTC.